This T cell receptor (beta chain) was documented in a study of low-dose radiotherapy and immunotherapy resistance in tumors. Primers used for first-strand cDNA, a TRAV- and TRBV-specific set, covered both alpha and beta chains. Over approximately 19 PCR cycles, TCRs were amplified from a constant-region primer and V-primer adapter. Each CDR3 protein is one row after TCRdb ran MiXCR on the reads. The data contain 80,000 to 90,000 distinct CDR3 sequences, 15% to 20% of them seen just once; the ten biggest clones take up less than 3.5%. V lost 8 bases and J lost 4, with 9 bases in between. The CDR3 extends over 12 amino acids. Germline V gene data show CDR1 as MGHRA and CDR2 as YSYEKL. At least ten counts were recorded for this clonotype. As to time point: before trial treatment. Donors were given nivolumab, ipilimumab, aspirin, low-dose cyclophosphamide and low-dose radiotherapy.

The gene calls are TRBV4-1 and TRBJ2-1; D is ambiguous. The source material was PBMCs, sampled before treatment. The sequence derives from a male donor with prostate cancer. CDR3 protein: CASGFGYNEQFF. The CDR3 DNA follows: TGCGCCAGCGGGTTCGGTTACAATGAGCAGTTCTTC.